The 2 T cell receptor beta chains given below trace back to one sample, sequenced in a study of OX40 agonist ivuxolimab in advanced cancers. Clones were read by immunoSEQ multiplex PCR, and TCRdb kept only the in-frame ones, dropping some. The sample records 60,000 to 65,000 clones, about 83% being singletons. Sequencing was performed on CD4+ or CD8+ T cells sorted from blood, taken in a trial of the OX40 agonist ivuxolimab. Receptor source: an adult with an advanced solid tumor such as melanoma, head and neck, liver or kidney cancer.

The table lists this clone with a count of one. J is TRBJ2-2 and V is TRBV28; TRBD2 agrees at 10 bases. With 4 bases clipped from V and 1 base from J, the junction kept 3 bases outside the gene matches. The CDR3 consists of 16 residues. Germline values: CDR1 MDHEN, CDR2 SYDVKM. The CDR3 reads CASSSGLAVNTGELFF. The CDR3 coding sequence is TGTGCCAGCAGTTCCGGACTAGCGGTGAACACCGGGGAGCTGTTTTTT. The whole variable domain, filled in from reference TRBV28 and TRBJ2-2, reads DVKVTQSSRYLVKRTGEKVFLECVQDMDHENMFWYRQDPGLGLRLIYFSYDVKMKEKGDIPEGYSVSREKKERFSLILESASTNQTSMYLCASSSGLAVNTGELFFGEGSRLTVL.

The J gene is TRBJ2-6, the V gene TRBV11-3; no firm D call. CDR1 SGHNT and CDR2 YENEEA come from the germline V gene. The CDR3 has 16 residues. V dropped 5 bases and J dropped 0 bases, with 11 bases sitting between them. The CDR3 DNA reads as TGTGCCAGCAGCCCCCTCATATCCTCTGGGGCCAACGTCCTGACTTTC. Its protein is CASSPLISSGANVLTF.